Below, 30 T cell receptor beta chains from the same sample are listed, as sequenced in a study of somatic mutations in cytotoxic T cells in rheumatoid arthritis. The repertoire was sequenced with immunoSEQ multiplex PCR; TCRdb's copy has only in-frame clones and lacks some. The sample has 20,000 to 25,000 clones, 70% to 90% seen once; the top ten hold approximately 17%. The sample was CD8+ T cells sorted from blood. All receptors come from a woman between 50 and 59 years old in good health.

V is TRBV6-4 and J is TRBJ1-5, with 10 bases that match TRBD1. J was trimmed by 2 bases and V by 6 bases; bases with no gene match: 1. Germline lookup yields CDR1 MRHNA and CDR2 SNTAGT. This CDR3 spans 14 amino acids. CDR3 bases: TGTGCCAGCAGGACAGGGGGCGGCAATCAGCCCCAGCATTTT. Its translation: CASRTGGGNQPQHF.

The J gene is TRBJ1-1, the V gene TRBV14, with a tentative D call TRBD1 (5 bases). The V gene's germline CDR1 is SGHDN and CDR2 FVKESK. The V gene lost 4 bases and the J gene lost 1 base, with 10 bases spanning the gap. CDR3 size: 14 residues. CDR3 in DNA: TGTGCCAGCAGCCCCCATGGGGGGAACACTGAAGCTTTCTTT. Residues: CASSPHGGNTEAFF.

The genes are TRBV28 and TRBJ1-5; D not resolved. The CDR3 loop spans 17 amino acids. Trimming left V 6 bases short and J 0 bases short, with 18 bases between. Germline V gives CDR1 MDHEN, CDR2 SYDVKM. The CDR3 loop reads CASRDPNRGYSNQPQHF. DNA of the CDR3: TGTGCCAGCAGGGACCCGAATCGGGGTTATAGCAATCAGCCCCAGCATTTT.

The V gene is TRBV7-9, the J gene TRBJ2-1; D gene uncertain. The CDR3 length is 12 residues. V was clipped by 7 bases and J by 7 bases, with 11 bases between them. CDR1 and CDR2 from the germline V gene are SEHNR and FQNEAQ (reference sequence). The CDR3, as DNA: TGTGCCAGCAATCTGGGTGGGAATGAGCAGTTCTTC. Its translation: CASNLGGNEQFF.

The chain joins TRBV6-5 to TRBJ2-3; the D call may be TRBD1 or TRBD2 (6 bases each). The CDR3 has 16 amino acids. CDR1 is MNHEY and CDR2 is SVGAGI in the germline V gene. Trimming removed 0 bases at V and 3 bases at J, with 13 bases between. The CDR3 reads CASSYSFEGGTDTQYF. The CDR3, as DNA: TGTGCCAGCAGTTACTCTTTTGAGGGGGGAACAGATACGCAGTATTTT.

The chain is built from TRBV11-3 and TRBJ2-2; no clear D gene. Germline V lookup: CDR1 SGHNT, CDR2 YENEEA. This CDR3 has 18 amino acids. V was cut by 5 bases and J by 2 bases, with 21 bases left in between. In nucleotides, the CDR3 is TGTGCCAGCAGCCTAGGTGCAGGTCCCTTAGATAACACCGGGGAGCTGTTTTTT. Translation: CASSLGAGPLDNTGELFF.

V usage is TRBV19 and J usage is TRBJ1-5, with TRBD1 identical over 7 bases. Germline trimming cut 4 bases from V and 2 bases from J; bases unmatched to any gene: 8. CDR3 length equals 16 residues. Germline V gene data show CDR1 as LNHDA and CDR2 as SQIVND (reference sequence). For the CDR3, the DNA is TGTGCCAGTAGTACATTCTACGGACAGGGCAATCAGCCCCAGCATTTT. As protein: CASSTFYGQGNQPQHF.

The rearrangement joins TRBV2 to TRBJ2-3; D not certain. The germline gives CDR1 SNHLY, CDR2 FYNNEI. Trimming left V 8 bases short and J 6 bases short, with 6 bases between. This CDR3 spans 10 amino acids. The CDR3 loop reads CASSPDTQYF. Here the CDR3 DNA reads TGTGCCAGCTCACCCGATACGCAGTATTTT.

The CDR3 region is CASSLARDNWMNTEAFF. The CDR3, as DNA: TGTGCCAGCAGCTTAGCCCGAGACAACTGGATGAACACTGAAGCTTTCTTT. The J gene is TRBJ1-1, the V gene TRBV7-6, with D uncertain. This CDR3 comprises 17 residues. Germline-derived CDR1 and CDR2 are SGHVS and FNYEAQ. V was trimmed by 0 bases and J by 0 bases, leaving 14 bases between them.

This sequence joins TRBV7-4 and TRBJ2-1; TRBD2 might be the D (5 bases). The V gene lost 4 bases and the J gene lost 0 bases, with 13 bases spanning the gap. This CDR3 has 16 residues. Germline CDR1 and CDR2: SGHVT and SQSDAQ. The CDR3 spells CASSSGGWGSYNEQFF. For the CDR3, the DNA is TGTGCCAGCAGCTCGGGCGGGTGGGGCTCCTACAATGAGCAGTTCTTC.

The rearrangement uses TRBV23-1 and TRBJ1-1, with 7 bases matching TRBD1. TRBV23-1 is placed among ORFs of uncertain function. The CDR3 has 18 residues. J gave up 11 bases and V 1 base, and 22 bases lay outside the gene matches. The CDR3: CASSQLDLRLTGNERAFF. Here the CDR3 DNA reads TGCGCCAGCAGTCAATTGGACCTCCGTCTGACAGGGAATGAGCGGGCTTTCTTT.

This clone appeared once. The gene calls are TRBV5-6 and TRBJ2-4, with 10 bases aligning to TRBD1. Germline CDR1 is SGHDT and CDR2 is YYEEEE. V shed 3 bases, J shed 7 bases, and the junction held 7 bases outside the gene matches. This CDR3 contains 15 residues. This CDR3 reads CASSSETGGLNIQYF. The CDR3 DNA reads TGTGCCAGCAGCTCCGAGACAGGGGGCCTGAACATTCAGTACTTC.

V gene TRBV7-8 combines with J gene TRBJ1-1; D gene ambiguous. Germline lookup yields CDR1 SGHVS and CDR2 FQNEAQ. The CDR3 is made up of 14 amino acids. Trimming removed 5 bases from V and 1 base from J, with 11 bases in between. Here the CDR3 DNA reads TGTGCCAGCAGCCTCCATGACACGAACACTGAAGCTTTCTTT. It codes for CASSLHDTNTEAFF.

The genes are TRBV13 and TRBJ2-3; 15 bases are shared with TRBD2. CDR3 length: 17 residues. The V and J ends lost 5 bases and 0 bases, in that order; junction bases with no gene match: 3. Germline V CDR1 and CDR2: PRHDT, FYEKMQ (reference sequence). CDR3 DNA: TGTGCCAGCAGCGGGACTAGCGGGGGGCTTAGCACAGATACGCAGTATTTT. It codes for CASSGTSGGLSTDTQYF.

The V call is TRBV9, the J call TRBJ2-5, with D unclear. Germline V gene data show CDR1 as SGDLS and CDR2 as YYNGEE. Between the trimmed V and J ends, which lost 3 bases and 5 bases, there was a span of 14 bases. CDR3 size: 14 residues. The CDR3: CASSALEDSETQYF. The CDR3 nucleotides are TGTGCCAGCAGCGCCCTGGAAGATTCGGAGACCCAGTACTTC.

The chain carries TRBV4-3 and TRBJ2-3, with D possibly TRBD2 on 5 matching bases. Trimming took off 0 bases at V and 1 base at J, with 11 bases between the two ends. The CDR3 runs to 16 residues. Germline V gives CDR1 LGHNA, CDR2 YSLEER. In DNA form, the CDR3 reads TGCGCCAGCAGCCAAGACAGCGGCAGCGGCACAGATACGCAGTATTTT. It is translated as CASSQDSGSGTDTQYF.

This clone was detected a few times. J is TRBJ1-1 and V is TRBV9; D not certain. V was trimmed by 0 bases and J by 5 bases, leaving 8 bases between them. This CDR3 has 13 residues. From germline, CDR1 is SGDLS and CDR2 YYNGEE. The CDR3, as DNA: TGTGCCAGCAGCGTAGCTGGGAGGACTGAAGCTTTCTTT. The encoded protein is CASSVAGRTEAFF.

Comments on this clone: The same CDR3 can be traced to other DNA sequences in this sample. The chain is built from TRBV27 and TRBJ2-2; no firm D call. The CDR3 has 12 amino acids. The germline V gene encodes CDR1 MNHEY and CDR2 SMNVEV (reference sequence). V was shortened by 6 bases and J by 2 bases, with 4 bases between the two germline ends. In nucleotides, the CDR3 is TGTGCCAGCAGCCTAAACACCGGGGAGCTGTTTTTT. Amino acids: CASSLNTGELFF.

The chain combines TRBV19 with TRBJ2-7; 7 nucleotides match TRBD1. The CDR3 totals 14 residues. Germline V gene lookup returns CDR1 LNHDA and CDR2 SQIVND (reference sequence). V shed 5 bases, J shed 2 bases, and the junction held 6 bases outside the gene matches. The CDR3 nucleotides are TGTGCCAGTAGTCCCAGTGACAGGGCCTACGAGCAGTACTTC. Translating it yields CASSPSDRAYEQYF.

The genes are TRBV14 and TRBJ1-1, with D unresolved. Germline values: CDR1 SGHDN, CDR2 FVKESK. The CDR3 has 15 amino acids. Trimming took off 4 bases at V and 4 bases at J, with 16 bases between the two ends. Here the CDR3 reads CASSPLPVILTEAFF. CDR3 sequence (DNA): TGTGCCAGCAGCCCCTTACCAGTTATCCTCACTGAAGCTTTCTTT.

This clone was picked up one time. The chain combines TRBV7-2 with TRBJ1-1, with TRBD1 as a possible D gene (6 bases). The CDR3 consists of 13 residues. V was trimmed by 1 base and J by 4 bases, leaving 7 bases between them. Germline V gene lookup returns CDR1 SGHTA and CDR2 FQGNSA. The CDR3: CASSLGGGTEAFF. CDR3 coding DNA: TGTGCCAGCAGCTTAGGAGGGGGCACTGAAGCTTTCTTT.

The V and J genes are TRBV2 and TRBJ1-1; D is unclear. The CDR3 is 11 residues long. The V end was cut by 8 bases, the J end by 4 bases, with 8 bases between. Germline V gives CDR1 SNHLY, CDR2 FYNNEI. CDR3 nucleotide sequence: TGTGCCAGCCATTCGAGCACTGAAGCTTTCTTT. This codes for CASHSSTEAFF. Based on the CDR3 plus reference TRBV2 and TRBJ1-1, the full variable domain is EPEVTQTPSHQVTQMGQEVILRCVPISNHLYFYWYRQILGQKVEFLVSFYNNEISEKSEIFDDQFSVERPDGSNFTLKIRSTKLEDSAMYFCASHSSTEAFFGQGTRLTVV.

This chain connects TRBV23-1 to TRBJ1-5; TRBD1 is a possible D gene (5 bases). TRBV23-1 is an open reading frame, and its role is uncertain. The CDR3 contains 16 residues. V was cut by 0 bases and J by 3 bases, with 12 bases left in between. CDR3 sequence reads: CASSQSRGKVNQPQHF. In nucleotides, the CDR3 is TGCGCCAGCAGTCAATCTCGGGGGAAAGTCAATCAGCCCCAGCATTTT.

This clone was seen once. CDR3 nucleotides: TGCGCCAGCAGTGAAGTGGTGGGGGGTTCCGATGAGCAGTTCTTC. Residues: CASSEVVGGSDEQFF. V and J are TRBV10-1 and TRBJ2-1, with a possible D match to TRBD2 (6 bases). V shed 3 bases and J shed 8 bases, with 17 bases lying between them. The CDR3 covers 15 residues. Germline values: CDR1 WNHNN, CDR2 SYGVQD (reference sequence).

This clone was seen just once. This chain joins TRBV2 and TRBJ2-3, with D possibly TRBD2 on 6 matching bases. The CDR3 spans 13 residues. V dropped 11 bases and J dropped 6 bases, with 18 bases sitting between them. Germline V CDR1 and CDR2: SNHLY, FYNNEI. The CDR3 nucleotides read TGTGCCGTACGGGGACTGCAGCAGGATACGCAGTATTTT. The encoded protein is CAVRGLQQDTQYF.

The rearrangement uses TRBV6-1 and TRBJ2-5; tentatively, D is TRBD2 (5 bases). V lost 6 bases and J lost 5, with 10 bases in between. Germline CDR1 is MNHNS and CDR2 is SASEGT. The CDR3 totals 12 residues. This chain's CDR3 is CASRAPGETQYF. The CDR3 nucleotides read TGTGCCAGCAGGGCACCGGGGGAGACCCAGTACTTC.

The CDR3 bases are TGCGCCAGCAGCCCTACCAGCGGGGGGGCCTCCTACAATGAGCAGTTCTTC. This encodes CASSPTSGGASYNEQFF. The chain has TRBV4-3 and TRBJ2-1; 10 nucleotides agree with TRBD2. The CDR3 contains 17 residues. CDR1 is LGHNA, CDR2 YSLEER, per germline. The J segment lost 0 bases and the V segment lost 4 bases, leaving 6 bases of the junction unmatched.

The J gene is TRBJ1-5, the V gene TRBV4-1, with a weak D call TRBD1 (5 bases). Germline V gives CDR1 MGHRA, CDR2 YSYEKL. The CDR3 sequence is 19 residues long. Trimming took 1 base from V and 2 from J, leaving 21 bases between them. In DNA form, the CDR3 reads TGCGCCAGCAGCCAAGTCCTACCGGGACCAGGGCAAGGCAATCAGCCCCAGCATTTT. Encoded protein: CASSQVLPGPGQGNQPQHF.

The V and J genes are TRBV14 and TRBJ1-2, with D tentatively TRBD1 (6 bases). CDR3 length: 14 amino acids. Between the trimmed V and J ends, which lost 5 bases and 4 bases, there was a span of 14 bases. Germline CDR1 is SGHDN and CDR2 is FVKESK. The CDR3 spells CASSGTTGPYGYTF. In DNA, the CDR3 is TGTGCCAGCAGCGGGACGACAGGACCCTATGGCTACACCTTC.

The rearrangement uses TRBV5-1 and TRBJ2-4; 13 nucleotides line up with TRBD2. CDR3 size: 18 residues. Per the germline V gene, CDR1 is SGHRS and CDR2 is YFSETQ. Germline trimming cut 4 bases from V and 0 bases from J; bases unmatched to any gene: 7. CDR3 DNA: TGCGCCAGCAGCCGCGGACTAGCGGGGGTCTCAGCCAAAAACATTCAGTACTTC. Its translation: CASSRGLAGVSAKNIQYF. The full variable domain, completed using reference TRBV5-1 and TRBJ2-4, is KAGVTQTPRYLIKTRGQQVTLSCSPISGHRSVSWYQQTPGQGLQFLFEYFSETQRNKGNFPGRFSGRQFSNSRSEMNVSTLELGDSALYLCASSRGLAGVSAKNIQYFGAGTRLSVL.